Below, 14 T cell receptor beta chains from the same sample are listed, as sequenced in a study of low-dose radiotherapy and immunotherapy resistance in tumors. Indicated time point: before trial treatment. TRAV- and TRBV-specific primers were used for first-strand cDNA, which covered alpha and beta chains. TCRs were amplified for approximately 21 PCR cycles with a constant-region primer and V-primer adapter. Each CDR3 protein is one row after TCRdb ran MiXCR on the reads. The sample contains some 88,000 distinct CDR3 sequences, 9.4% of which appear only once. The specimen comprised PBMCs, sampled before treatment. These receptors originate from a male donor with prostate cancer.

This clonotype was recorded at least ten times. The V and J genes are TRBV21-1 and TRBJ2-7. TRBV21-1 is a pseudogene. CDR3 length: 15 amino acids. The CDR3 nucleotides are TGTGCCAGCAGCAAATCGCTGGGGTTGGGATACGAGCAGTACTTC. Translating gives CASSKSLGLGYEQYF.

This clonotype was recorded many times. The rearrangement uses TRBV5-1 and TRBJ2-1, with 10 nucleotides matching TRBD2. Trimming at V came to 3 bases and at J to 8 bases, leaving 8 bases not matched to a gene. This CDR3 spans 15 amino acids. Germline V gene data show CDR1 as SGHRS and CDR2 as YFSETQ. The CDR3 DNA reads as TGCGCCAGCAGCTGGATAGCGGGAGGAGTGGATGAGCAGTTCTTC. It codes for CASSWIAGGVDEQFF.

The table lists this clonotype with many counts. CDR3 residues: CASSLRQGYEQYF. The CDR3 DNA reads as TGTGCCAGCAGCTTAAGGCAGGGATACGAGCAGTACTTC. The V call is TRBV7-2, the J call TRBJ2-7, with D maybe TRBD1 (5 bases). This CDR3 has 13 amino acids. V dropped 2 bases and J dropped 4 bases, with 9 bases sitting between them. Germline V gene lookup returns CDR1 SGHTA and CDR2 FQGNSA.

This clonotype was picked up many times. This rearrangement joins TRBV27 to TRBJ2-1; 13 bases align to TRBD2. The germline V gene encodes CDR1 MNHEY and CDR2 SMNVEV (reference sequence). This CDR3 region has 16 residues. The junction had 4 bases not matched to a gene; V was cut back by 6 bases and J by 2 bases. CDR3 loop: CASSPGTSGAYNEQFF. DNA of the CDR3: TGTGCCAGCAGCCCCGGGACTAGCGGGGCCTACAATGAGCAGTTCTTC.

This clonotype was recorded at least ten times. The J gene is TRBJ1-1, the V gene TRBV2; possible D gene TRBD1, 5 bases. This CDR3 comprises 14 residues. Trimming left V 9 bases short and J 1 base short, with 15 bases between. Germline V gene lookup returns CDR1 SNHLY and CDR2 FYNNEI. This CDR3 is CASLRDGQNTEAFF. CDR3 sequence (DNA): TGTGCCAGTTTGAGGGACGGGCAGAACACTGAAGCTTTCTTT.

This clonotype occurred many times. The chain links TRBV11-1 to TRBJ2-1, with 11 positions matching TRBD2. Germline-derived CDR1 and CDR2 are SGHAT and FQDESV (reference sequence). Trimming cost V 2 bases and J 5 bases; bases outside gene matches: 2. CDR3 length: 15 residues. The CDR3 sequence is CASSLKLAGDNEQFF. Here the CDR3 DNA reads TGTGCCAGCAGCTTAAAACTAGCGGGAGACAATGAGCAGTTCTTC. Drawing the rest from reference TRBV11-1 and TRBJ2-1, the complete variable domain is EAEVAQSPRYKITEKSQAVAFWCDPISGHATLYWYRQILGQGPELLVQFQDESVVDDSQLPKDRFSAERLKGVDSTLKIQPAELGDSAMYLCASSLKLAGDNEQFFGPGTRLTVL.

This clonotype was seen repeatedly, ten times or more. This chain connects TRBV10-3 to TRBJ2-1; no clear D gene. Trimming left V 2 bases short and J 0 bases short, with 5 bases between. The germline gives CDR1 ENHRY, CDR2 SYGVKD. The CDR3 is made up of 14 amino acids. The CDR3 nucleotides read TGTGCCATCAGTGAGGGTAACTCCTACAATGAGCAGTTCTTC. Protein product: CAISEGNSYNEQFF.

This clonotype was recorded at least ten times. CDR3 sequence: CASSDEGGAYEQYF. The CDR3 bases are TGTGCCAGCAGTGACGAGGGGGGTGCGTACGAGCAGTACTTC. The V gene is TRBV25-1, the J gene TRBJ2-7, with D possibly called TRBD1 or TRBD2 (6 bases each). Trimming removed 3 bases at V and 4 bases at J, with 13 bases between. In germline, CDR1 is MGHDK, CDR2 SYGVNS. CDR3 length: 14 amino acids.

This clonotype has ten or more counts. This rearrangement joins TRBV7-2 to TRBJ1-2, with D perhaps TRBD1 (5 bases). From germline, CDR1 is SGHTA and CDR2 FQGNSA. CDR3 length equals 13 residues. V lost 5 bases to trimming and J lost 4 bases, with 11 bases between them. DNA for the CDR3: TGTGCCAGCAGCCCTGACAGATTCTATGGCTACACCTTC. Amino acid sequence: CASSPDRFYGYTF.

This clonotype was recorded many times. The genes are TRBV29-1 and TRBJ2-1, with D possibly being TRBD1 (6 bases). CDR1 and CDR2 from the germline V gene are SQVTM and ANQGSEA. The CDR3 has 15 amino acids. Trimming pared 5 bases from V and 2 bases from J, leaving 16 bases between. The CDR3: CSVIGDGQTYNEQFF. CDR3 nucleotide sequence: TGCAGCGTTATTGGGGATGGACAGACCTACAATGAGCAGTTCTTC.

The table lists this clonotype with a few counts. The V gene is TRBV28, the J gene TRBJ1-1; D is uncertain. V dropped 6 bases and J dropped 1 base, with 9 bases sitting between them. Looked up from germline, CDR1 is MDHEN and CDR2 is SYDVKM. The length of the CDR3 is 13 residues. The CDR3 sequence: CASRPYTNTEAFF. The CDR3 nucleotides are TGTGCCAGCAGACCTTACACGAACACTGAAGCTTTCTTT. The full variable domain, its missing parts supplied by reference TRBV28 and TRBJ1-1, is DVKVTQSSRYLVKRTGEKVFLECVQDMDHENMFWYRQDPGLGLRLIYFSYDVKMKEKGDIPEGYSVSREKKERFSLILESASTNQTSMYLCASRPYTNTEAFFGQGTRLTVV.

This clonotype was picked up many times. This chain connects TRBV7-2 to TRBJ1-1, with D perhaps matching TRBD1 (6 bases). The CDR3 is 15 residues long. Germline CDR1 is SGHTA and CDR2 is FQGNSA. The V and J ends lost 0 bases and 4 bases respectively, with 12 bases between them. Here the CDR3 DNA reads TGTGCCAGCAGCTTAGCGTCTGGCAGGGGCACTGAAGCTTTCTTT. Amino acid sequence: CASSLASGRGTEAFF.

This clonotype has at least ten counts. The rearrangement joins TRBV7-8 to TRBJ2-4; TRBD2 aligns across 11 bases. The CDR3 runs to 18 residues. The junction had 16 bases not matched to a gene; V was cut back by 5 bases and J by 7 bases. Germline assignment: CDR1 SGHVS and CDR2 FQNEAQ. The CDR3 protein is CASSPRRVAGGRANIQYF. The CDR3 coding sequence is TGTGCCAGCAGCCCCCGGAGGGTAGCGGGGGGGCGGGCTAACATTCAGTACTTC.

In this sample, this clonotype turned up many times. CDR3 amino acids: CASSQNGLAGGDEQYF. For the CDR3, the DNA is TGTGCCAGTAGTCAAAATGGACTAGCGGGAGGAGACGAGCAGTACTTC. The rearrangement links TRBV19 to TRBJ2-7; 14 bases fit TRBD2. In germline, CDR1 is LNHDA, CDR2 SQIVND (reference sequence). The CDR3 contains 16 residues. Trimming took 5 bases from V and 5 from J; bases not matched to a gene: 8.